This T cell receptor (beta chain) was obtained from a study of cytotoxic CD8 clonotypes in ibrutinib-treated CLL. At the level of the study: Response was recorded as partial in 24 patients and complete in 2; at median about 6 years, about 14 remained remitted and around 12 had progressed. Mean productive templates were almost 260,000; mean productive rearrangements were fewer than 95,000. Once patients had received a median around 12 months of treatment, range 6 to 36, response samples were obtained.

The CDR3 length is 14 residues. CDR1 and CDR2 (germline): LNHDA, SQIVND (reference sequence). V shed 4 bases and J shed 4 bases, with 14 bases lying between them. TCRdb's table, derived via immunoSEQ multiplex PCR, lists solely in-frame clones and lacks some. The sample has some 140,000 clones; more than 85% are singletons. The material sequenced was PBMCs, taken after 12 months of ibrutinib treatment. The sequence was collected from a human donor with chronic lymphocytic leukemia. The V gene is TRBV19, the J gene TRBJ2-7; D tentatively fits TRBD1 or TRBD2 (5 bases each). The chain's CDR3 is CASSRGRIQYEQYF. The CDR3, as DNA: TGTGCCAGTAGTAGGGGACGGATACAATACGAGCAGTACTTC.